The present entry profiles one T cell receptor beta chain with its context. CD8+ and CD4+ T cells circulating in blood were sequenced for TCR beta. Recently defined diagnostic criteria classed the Susac syndrome patients as definite or probable. This sample was included in a study of CD8 T cells in Susac syndrome. The CDR3 is 14 residues long. The V gene end was trimmed by 3 bases and the J gene end by 10 bases; junction bases not matched to a gene: 9. Per the germline V gene, CDR1 is SGDLS and CDR2 is YYNGEE. After extraction with the RNeasy kit, about 0.45 to 1 ug of the RNA was reverse transcribed using random hexamers. With immunoSEQ multiplex PCR, TCR beta CDR3 was amplified across 54 Vbeta and 13 Jbeta. TCRdb reprocessed the immunoSEQ multiplex PCR reads via MiXCR and lists one record per CDR3 protein. The repertoire holds some 180,000 distinct CDR3 sequences, roughly 91% seen once, with roughly 0.087% in the top ten.

Material for sequencing was CD4+ T cells from PBMCs. The chain has TRBV9 and TRBJ2-3, with 9 nucleotides matching TRBD2. The receptor's source is a human donor with Susac syndrome. As DNA, the CDR3 is TGTGCCAGCAGCGCTCAGACTAGCGGTCCATCGCAGTATTTT. Its protein product is CASSAQTSGPSQYF.